These T cell receptor beta chains were read from a single sample in a study of blood T cell repertoires in COVID-19. The data were produced by immunoSEQ multiplex PCR, yet TCRdb's version contains in-frame clones alone and is incomplete. The sample contains 85,000 to 130,000 clones, about nine tenths of which appear only once. Sequencing input: peripheral blood. These receptors were taken from a man aged 50 or older with acute or convalescent COVID-19. CDR3s leave out the opening cysteine and the closing phenylalanine or tryptophan. The D gene is left open where the match is weak.

CDR3aa: SVGGQSSSSGANVLT
v_gene: TRBV29-1
j_gene: TRBJ2-6
d_gene: .

CDR3aa: ASSLGSVSYEQY
v_gene: TRBV7-9
j_gene: TRBJ2-7
d_gene: .

CDR3aa: ASTASADGTDTQY
v_gene: TRBV6-4
j_gene: TRBJ2-3
d_gene: .

CDR3aa: ASSSQRAGRSYEQY
v_gene: TRBV6-2/TRBV6-3
j_gene: TRBJ2-7
d_gene: TRBD2

CDR3aa: ASSLGLAGWD
v_gene: TRBV12-3/TRBV12-4
j_gene: TRBJ2-7
d_gene: TRBD2

CDR3aa: ASSAGAGDEKLF
v_gene: TRBV9
j_gene: TRBJ1-4
d_gene: .

CDR3aa: ASSPTSGRAGNEQF
v_gene: TRBV3-1/TRBV3-2
j_gene: TRBJ2-1
d_gene: TRBD2

CDR3aa: ASSLQGAGSYNEQF
v_gene: TRBV7-2
j_gene: TRBJ2-1
d_gene: .

CDR3aa: ASKGAGATGELF
v_gene: TRBV6-5
j_gene: TRBJ2-2
d_gene: TRBD2

CDR3aa: ASSLGVSGNTIY
v_gene: TRBV5-5
j_gene: TRBJ1-3
d_gene: .